The 26 T cell receptor beta chains given below trace back to one sample, sequenced in a study of tumor and adjacent non-tumor tissue in lung cancer. Three rounds of nested PCR, following a modified ARM-PCR protocol, produced the TCRbeta library. TCRdb processed the multiplex PCR reads anew with MiXCR; each CDR3 protein has one entry. The sample consists of just over 200,000 distinct CDR3 sequences, 60% to 75% of them appearing once. RNA was extracted from bulk tissue without any cell sorting. What was sequenced was lung tumor tissue. The source of these receptors is a man aged 60 to 75 with non-small cell lung cancer.

With regard to this clonotype: The junction differs from germline at one of its ends, possibly a read error. This chain uses TRBV4-3 with TRBJ2-7; TRBD2 aligns across 7 bases. The CDR3 extends over 15 amino acids. Germline V gives CDR1 LGHNA, CDR2 YSLEER. This CDR3 is CTSSPGLGEYYEQYF. DNA for the CDR3: TGCACCAGCAGCCCCGGACTAGGAGAGTACTACGAGCAGTACTTC.

The chain combines TRBV6-1 with TRBJ1-1; TRBD1 matches at 9 bases. This CDR3 comprises 17 residues. Germline V gene data show CDR1 as MNHNS and CDR2 as SASEGT. After removal of 7 bases from V and 6 bases from J, the junction contained 18 bases not matched to a gene. This chain's CDR3 is CASIHTPSGQGTPEAFF. CDR3 nucleotides: TGTGCCAGCATTCACACCCCCTCCGGACAGGGGACTCCTGAAGCTTTCTTT.

This clonotype occurred many times. The chain combines TRBV6-1 with TRBJ2-1, with D unclear. V gave up 6 bases and J gave up 0 bases, with 12 bases separating them. Germline values: CDR1 MNHNS, CDR2 SASEGT. This CDR3 is built from 15 residues. The CDR3 reads CASSAGPSSYNEQFF. In DNA, the CDR3 is TGTGCCAGCAGCGCCGGGCCGAGCTCCTACAATGAGCAGTTCTTC.

Of note for this clonotype: A much bigger clone sits one base away, suggesting this may be a read error. V is TRBV6-2 or TRBV6-3 and J is TRBJ1-1; unclear D gene. The CDR3 loop spans 15 amino acids. Germline CDR1 MNHEY, CDR2 SVGEGT. V shed 7 bases and J shed 0 bases, with 15 bases lying between them. CDR3 protein: CASTRRGILNTEAFF. In nucleotides, the CDR3 is TGTGCCAGCACTCGCCGAGGAATATTGAACACTGAAGCTTTCTTT.

This clonotype was observed a handful of times. J is TRBJ2-5 and V is TRBV5-1; D may be TRBD2 (6 bases). Germline V CDR1 and CDR2: SGHRS, YFSETQ. The CDR3 covers 14 residues. The germline V and J ends were trimmed by 4 bases and 1 base, with 11 bases remaining between them. The CDR3 DNA follows: TGCGCCAGCAGCCCAATGCGGGGCCAAGAGACCCAGTACTTC. It specifies CASSPMRGQETQYF.

At least ten counts were recorded for this clonotype. The chain is built from TRBV6-6 and TRBJ1-2; a weak D match, TRBD1 (5 bases). The germline V gene encodes CDR1 MNHNY and CDR2 SVGAGI (reference sequence). Trimming pared 7 bases from V and 2 bases from J, leaving 14 bases between. The CDR3 contains 14 residues. CDR3 amino acids: CASTPGDSNYGYTF. CDR3 DNA sequence: TGTGCCAGCACCCCCGGGGACTCGAACTATGGCTACACCTTC.

A word on this clonotype: Because it lacks the conserved phenylalanine or tryptophan at the end, this CDR3 is likely a read error. This chain links TRBV20-1 with TRBJ2-7; D may match TRBD1 or TRBD2 (5 bases each). Germline CDR1 DFQATT, CDR2 SNEGSKA (reference sequence). The CDR3 length is 14 residues. The V gene lost 5 bases and the J gene lost 0 bases, with 14 bases spanning the gap. The CDR3 sequence is CSAGGQGSSYEQYL. For the CDR3, the DNA is TGCAGTGCTGGAGGACAAGGGAGCTCCTACGAGCAGTACCTC.

About this clonotype itself: The conserved phenylalanine or tryptophan normally closing the CDR3 is absent here, so this likely arose from a read error. The chain links TRBV20-1 to TRBJ2-3; either TRBD1 or TRBD2 may supply D (5 bases each). The CDR3 runs 12 residues. Trimming removed 6 bases at V and 6 bases at J, with 13 bases between. Germline V gives CDR1 DFQATT, CDR2 SNEGSKA (reference sequence). CDR3 residues: CSAWDPPDTQYI. CDR3 nucleotide sequence: TGCAGTGCGTGGGACCCTCCGGATACGCAGTATATT.

A word on this clonotype: The final CDR3 position lacks the conserved phenylalanine or tryptophan, pointing to a likely read error. V usage is TRBV20-1 and J usage is TRBJ2-1, with D perhaps assigned TRBD1 or TRBD2 (6 bases each). Trimming took off 3 bases at V and 7 bases at J, with 22 bases between the two ends. Germline CDR1 DFQATT, CDR2 SNEGSKA (reference sequence). The length of the CDR3 is 16 residues. The CDR3 DNA reads TGCAGTGCTAGTATGTTGCCTAGCGTGGGGGCAAATGAGCAGTTCTCC. Amino acids: CSASMLPSVGANEQFS.

Here the CDR3 DNA reads TGTGCCAGCAGGGCGACAGGGGGGGTTGATGAGCAGTTCTTC. This sequence encodes CASRATGGVDEQFF. The gene calls are TRBV28 and TRBJ2-1, with TRBD1 matching 9 bases. The length of the CDR3 is 14 residues. The J segment lost 8 bases and the V segment lost 6 bases, leaving 8 bases of the junction unmatched. Germline CDR1 is MDHEN and CDR2 is SYDVKM.

As regards this clonotype: A much larger clone differs from this one at a single base, so this may be a read error. The chain uses TRBV29-1 and TRBJ2-5; a possible D gene is TRBD1 (5 bases). This CDR3 is built from 13 residues. CDR1 SQVTM and CDR2 ANQGSEA come from the germline V gene. CDR3 nucleotide sequence: TGCAGCGTCGAGTCACGACAGCAAGAGCCCCAGTACTTC. Its translation: CSVESRQQEPQYF.

Concerning this clonotype: Possible read error: a much larger clone is one base away. For the CDR3, the DNA is TGCAGCGTTGTGTGGGTGCAACCCTATGGCTACACCTTC. Residues: CSVVWVQPYGYTF. This chain uses TRBV29-1 with TRBJ1-2; D unresolved. Looked up from germline, CDR1 is SQVTM and CDR2 is ANQGSEA. This CDR3 spans 13 amino acids. Trimming left V 4 bases short and J 4 bases short, with 13 bases between.

About this clonotype: A read error is likely, as this CDR3 ends without the conserved phenylalanine or tryptophan. V gene TRBV11-2 combines with J gene TRBJ1-5; D gene unclear. Germline CDR1 reads SGHAT; CDR2 reads FQNNGV. This CDR3 spans 15 amino acids. This CDR3 is CASSLEGNSNQSQHL. Here the CDR3 DNA reads TGTGCCAGCAGCTTAGAAGGGAACAGCAATCAGTCCCAGCATTTA.

Turning to this clonotype: A much larger clone differs from this one at a single base, so this may be a read error. This chain links TRBV20-1 with TRBJ1-4; D unclear. V was clipped by 1 base and J by 5 bases, with 11 bases between them. CDR1 and CDR2 from the germline V gene are DFQATT and SNEGSKA (reference sequence). This CDR3 comprises 14 residues. The CDR3 spells CSARATGRNEKLFF. The CDR3 bases are TGCAGTGCTAGAGCCACGGGGAGGAATGAAAAACTGTTTTTT.

This rearrangement joins TRBV20-1 to TRBJ2-5; weak D call: TRBD2 (5 bases). Germline CDR1 DFQATT, CDR2 SNEGSKA (reference sequence). Trimming removed 0 bases from V and 7 bases from J, with 12 bases in between. The CDR3 runs to 13 residues. The CDR3 reads CSARDHNRGTQYF. The CDR3 coding sequence is TGCAGTGCTAGAGATCATAACCGGGGGACCCAGTACTTC.

The chain links TRBV24-1 to TRBJ2-1; D is unclear. V was shortened by 7 bases and J by 9 bases, with 15 bases between the two germline ends. Germline V CDR1 and CDR2: KGHDR, SFDVKD. The CDR3 covers 13 residues. The DNA for the CDR3 is TGTGCCACCAGCCGACCAGAAACCGGTGAGCAGTTCTTC. Protein sequence: CATSRPETGEQFF.

This rearrangement joins TRBV20-1 to TRBJ2-3; no reliable D call. The CDR3 has 11 residues. V lost 7 bases, J lost 5 bases, and 10 bases lay in between. Germline V lookup: CDR1 DFQATT, CDR2 SNEGSKA (reference sequence). The CDR3 coding sequence is TGCAGTGTGGAGTTCCTAGATACGCAGTATTTT. Translating it yields CSVEFLDTQYF.

For this clonotype: A read error is possible here, since a much larger clone lies one base away. This rearrangement joins TRBV6-1 to TRBJ1-4, with no clear D. The CDR3 length is 14 residues. Trimming left V 5 bases short and J 2 bases short, with 9 bases between. In germline, CDR1 is MNHNS, CDR2 SASEGT. The CDR3 here is CASSWQHTNEKLFF. The CDR3 DNA follows: TGTGCCAGCAGTTGGCAGCATACTAATGAAAAACTGTTTTTT.

V gene TRBV6-5 combines with J gene TRBJ2-7, with D maybe TRBD2 (5 bases). The CDR3 consists of 15 residues. CDR1 is MNHEY and CDR2 is SVGAGI in the germline V gene. The germline V and J ends were trimmed by 6 bases and 2 bases, with 17 bases remaining between them. The CDR3 region is CASRPHLSEAYEQYF. CDR3 coding DNA: TGTGCCAGCAGGCCTCATCTGTCGGAGGCCTACGAGCAGTACTTC.

Notes on this clonotype: A much more abundant neighbour one base away suggests this may be a read error. The chain employs TRBV20-1 and TRBJ2-2; 7 bases are a match to TRBD2. The CDR3 covers 14 residues. Germline V gene sequence: CDR1 DFQATT, CDR2 SNEGSKA (reference sequence). The CDR3 protein is CNASQRGNTGELFF. CDR3 sequence (DNA): TGCAATGCTAGCCAGCGGGGGAACACCGGGGAGCTGTTTTTT.

About this clonotype: A junction end diverges from the germline sequence, so it may reflect a read error. The chain combines TRBV12-3 or TRBV12-4 with TRBJ1-3, with TRBD1 matching over 8 bases. This CDR3 comprises 15 residues. CDR3 loop: CDSSLQGGPANTIYF. The DNA of the CDR3 is TGTGACAGCAGTTTACAGGGGGGGCCTGCTAACACCATATATTTT.

This rearrangement joins TRBV6-1 to TRBJ2-7; no clear D gene. The CDR3 covers 14 residues. Germline CDR1 reads MNHNS; CDR2 reads SASEGT. As DNA, the CDR3 is TGTGCAACCGTACTGGGCAGATGTTCCCGCCAGCAGTACTTC. Translated: CATVLGRCSRQQYF.

The chain recombines TRBV5-6 with TRBJ1-2; TRBD1 matches at 12 bases. This CDR3 comprises 14 residues. V shed 3 bases, J shed 8 bases, and the junction held 5 bases outside the gene matches. From germline, CDR1 is SGHDT and CDR2 YYEEEE. CDR3 sequence: CASSSGQGAIGYTF. The CDR3 coding sequence is TGTGCCAGCAGCTCGGGACAGGGGGCGATAGGCTACACCTTC.

To note about this clonotype: One end of the junction varies from germline; a read error may be responsible. J is TRBJ1-1 and V is TRBV6-5; no clear D. The germline CDR1 and CDR2 sequences are MNHEY and SVGAGI. The CDR3 totals 14 residues. The DNA for the CDR3 is TGTGCCAGCAGCTACTCCCAACAGAACACTGAAGCTTTCTTT. Residues: CASSYSQQNTEAFF.

The gene calls are TRBV5-4 and TRBJ1-1; 7 bases are a match to TRBD1. Germline loops: CDR1 SGHNT, CDR2 YYREEE (reference sequence). The CDR3 spans 16 residues. V lost 4 bases and J lost 14; bases outside the gene matches: 23. CDR3 coding DNA: TGTGCCAGCAGCGGGCAGACAGGGCTTGGGAACACTGACGCCTTCTTT. Protein: CASSGQTGLGNTDAFF. Supplemented by reference TRBV5-4 and TRBJ1-1, the full variable domain reads ETGVTQSPTHLIKTRGQQVTLRCSSQSGHNTVSWYQQALGQGPQFIFQYYREEENGRGNFPPRFSGLQFPNYSSELNVNALELDDSALYLCASSGQTGLGNTDAFFGQGTRLTVV.

This clonotype is medium-sized (0.01 to 0.1%). CDR3 sequence (DNA): TGTGCCAGCAGTCCCGGGACCGGGGGGCGCACAGATACGCAGTATTTT. Encoded protein: CASSPGTGGRTDTQYF. This chain uses TRBV6-6 with TRBJ2-3, with D maybe TRBD2 (7 bases). V was clipped by 5 bases and J by 1 base, with 16 bases between them. The CDR3 covers 16 residues. Germline V gives CDR1 MNHNY, CDR2 SVGAGI (reference sequence).